Listed here are 15 T cell receptor beta chains from one sample, sequenced in a study of Ad26.COV2.S vaccination and SARS-CoV-2 variants. As to treatment: about 20 received Ad26.COV2.S at low or high dose, single or two shots; about five received placebo; per-sample allocation not given. Sampling took place 63 days after the first vaccine or placebo injection. Some clones are missing from TCRdb's copy, which holds only in-frame ones; the method was immunoSEQ multiplex PCR. The top ten clones hold around 1.4% of a sample with hundreds of thousands of clones, about 90% of them seen once. This specimen was peripheral blood, taken in a trial of Ad26.COV2.S vaccine versus placebo. All receptors come from a person between 18 and 65 years old who received the Ad26.COV2.S COVID-19 vaccine or a placebo.

This clone was seen more than once but under ten times. V and J are TRBV3-1 (or the pseudogene TRBV3-2) and TRBJ1-1; D call uncertain. The ends were cut back, 1 base at V and 6 bases at J, with 3 bases in the middle. The germline CDR1 and CDR2 sequences are LGHDT and YNNKEL (reference sequence). This CDR3 is built from 11 residues. The chain's CDR3 is CASSQGAEAFF. The DNA for the CDR3 is TGTGCCAGCAGCCAAGGAGCTGAAGCTTTCTTT.

The chain uses TRBV20-1 and TRBJ2-7, with a weak D call TRBD1 (5 bases). The V end was cut by 6 bases, the J end by 6 bases, with 12 bases between. CDR3 size: 11 residues. In germline, CDR1 is DFQATT, CDR2 SNEGSKA (reference sequence). The CDR3 DNA follows: TGCAGTGCAGCCTTGGACACCGAGCAGTACTTC. It encodes CSAALDTEQYF.

The chain recombines TRBV19 with TRBJ2-5; 7 positions agree with TRBD2. The CDR3 length is 13 residues. Germline lookup yields CDR1 LNHDA and CDR2 SQIVND (reference sequence). The ends lost 3 bases at V and 5 bases at J; junction bases unmatched: 3. Here the CDR3 reads CASSIGGKETQYF. The CDR3 DNA follows: TGTGCCAGTAGTATCGGGGGGAAGGAGACCCAGTACTTC.

As regards this clone: The sample carries other DNA sequences with the same CDR3. The V gene is TRBV7-9, the J gene TRBJ1-1; possibly TRBD1 for D (5 bases). The germline V and J ends were trimmed by 6 bases and 0 bases, with 8 bases remaining between them. The CDR3 totals 13 residues. The germline V gene has CDR1 SEHNR and CDR2 FQNEAQ (reference sequence). The CDR3 protein is CASSPGLNTEAFF. The DNA for the CDR3 is TGTGCCAGCAGTCCAGGGTTGAACACTGAAGCTTTCTTT.

The V call is TRBV2, the J call TRBJ2-3, with 12 nucleotides matching TRBD2. V lost 5 bases and J lost 4; bases outside the gene matches: 4. The germline V gene has CDR1 SNHLY and CDR2 FYNNEI. The length of the CDR3 is 15 residues. CDR3 sequence: CASSRLAGVPDTQYF. The CDR3, as DNA: TGTGCCAGCAGTAGACTAGCGGGAGTTCCAGATACGCAGTATTTT. The variable domain in full, completed from reference TRBV2 and TRBJ2-3, reads EPEVTQTPSHQVTQMGQEVILRCVPISNHLYFYWYRQILGQKVEFLVSFYNNEISEKSEIFDDQFSVERPDGSNFTLKIRSTKLEDSAMYFCASSRLAGVPDTQYFGPGTRLTVL.

The chain employs TRBV20-1 and TRBJ2-1; 11 bases are a match to TRBD2. The CDR3 is made up of 17 amino acids. The V and J ends lost 3 bases and 1 base, in that order; junction bases with no gene match: 8. Germline-derived CDR1 and CDR2 are DFQATT and SNEGSKA (reference sequence). The DNA for the CDR3 is TGCAGTGCTAGTGCTAGCGGGAGGCTTCTGTCCTACAATGAGCAGTTCTTC. Its protein is CSASASGRLLSYNEQFF.

This CDR3 is CASSWTGSQPQHF. CDR3 DNA: TGTGCCAGCAGCTGGACAGGGTCTCAGCCCCAGCATTTT. V and J are TRBV7-2 and TRBJ1-5; TRBD1 matches at 8 bases. The V and J ends lost 4 bases and 6 bases, in that order; junction bases with no gene match: 2. CDR3 size: 13 residues. Germline V lookup: CDR1 SGHTA, CDR2 FQGNSA.

The chain carries TRBV18 and TRBJ1-1, with a possible D match to TRBD1 (6 bases). The CDR3 has 13 amino acids. V dropped 4 bases and J dropped 6 bases, with 12 bases sitting between them. CDR1 KGHSH and CDR2 LQKENI come from the germline V gene. CDR3 protein: CASSRQGSAEAFF. In DNA form, the CDR3 reads TGTGCCAGCTCACGTCAGGGGAGCGCTGAAGCTTTCTTT.

The chain is built from TRBV5-4 and TRBJ2-7; D possibly corresponds to TRBD1 (6 bases). Germline V gives CDR1 SGHNT, CDR2 YYREEE (reference sequence). V gave up 4 bases and J gave up 4 bases, with 21 bases separating them. The CDR3 contains 16 residues. CDR3 region: CASSQEGGRGRYEQYF. As DNA, the CDR3 is TGTGCCAGCAGCCAAGAAGGGGGAAGGGGTCGGTACGAGCAGTACTTC.

This chain uses TRBV5-1 with TRBJ1-1, with D perhaps TRBD1 (6 bases). Trimming took 3 bases from V and 2 from J, leaving 17 bases between them. The CDR3 is 16 residues long. Per germline, CDR1 SGHRS and CDR2 YFSETQ. This CDR3 reads CASSSSLTGANTEAFF. For the CDR3, the DNA is TGCGCCAGCAGCTCGTCCCTTACGGGGGCAAACACTGAAGCTTTCTTT. The whole variable domain, remainder taken from reference TRBV5-1 and TRBJ1-1, is KAGVTQTPRYLIKTRGQQVTLSCSPISGHRSVSWYQQTPGQGLQFLFEYFSETQRNKGNFPGRFSGRQFSNSRSEMNVSTLELGDSALYLCASSSSLTGANTEAFFGQGTRLTVV.

The chain uses TRBV20-1 and TRBJ2-7; D is unresolved. CDR3 length: 10 residues. Trimming took off 3 bases at V and 7 bases at J, with 7 bases between the two ends. Germline CDR1 and CDR2: DFQATT and SNEGSKA (reference sequence). The CDR3 is CSASVGEQYF. CDR3 DNA: TGCAGTGCTAGCGTTGGAGAGCAGTACTTC.

This chain joins TRBV4-2 and TRBJ2-6; D call uncertain. The CDR3 runs 16 residues. Germline-derived CDR1 and CDR2 are LGHNA and YNFKEQ. Between the trimmed V and J ends, which lost 1 base and 1 base, there was a span of 8 bases. CDR3 loop: CASSQATASGANVLTF. CDR3 sequence (DNA): TGTGCCAGCAGCCAAGCAACAGCTTCTGGGGCCAACGTCCTGACTTTC.

The chain combines TRBV12-3 or TRBV12-4 with TRBJ2-2; weak D call: TRBD1 (5 bases). The CDR3 is 11 residues long. V lost 10 bases and J lost 6, with 9 bases in between. As DNA, the CDR3 is TGTGCCACGACAGAGGCCGGGGAGCTGTTTTTT. Its translation: CATTEAGELFF.

V gene TRBV9 combines with J gene TRBJ1-5; D unresolved. Germline CDR1 is SGDLS and CDR2 is YYNGEE. Trimming stripped 0 bases from V and 0 bases from J, with 10 bases between. This CDR3 has 16 amino acids. The CDR3 coding sequence is TGTGCCAGCAGCGTAGGAGGCGACCATAGCAATCAGCCCCAGCATTTT. It codes for CASSVGGDHSNQPQHF.

The gene calls are TRBV29-1 and TRBJ1-2, with 7 bases matching TRBD1. Germline V gene sequence: CDR1 SQVTM, CDR2 ANQGSEA. There are 13 residues in the CDR3. The J segment lost 6 bases and the V segment lost 6 bases, leaving 10 bases of the junction unmatched. The CDR3 nucleotides are TGCAGCGTGACCCGACAGGGAAGGGATGGCTACACCTTC. It encodes CSVTRQGRDGYTF. The full variable domain, rest sourced from reference TRBV29-1 and TRBJ1-2, is SAVISQKPSRDICQRGTSLTIQCQVDSQVTMMFWYRQQPGQSLTLIATANQGSEATYESGFVIDKFPISRPNLTFSTLTVSNMSPEDSSIYLCSVTRQGRDGYTFGSGTRLTVV.